The 10 T cell receptor beta chains below all came from one sample that was sequenced in a study of shared clonotypes between healthy human individuals. The repertoire was sequenced with immunoSEQ multiplex PCR; TCRdb's copy has only in-frame clones and lacks some. The data show just over 2,000,000 clones, approximately 95% seen once. CD45RO negativity and positive selection for CCR7 defined naive CD8 cells, a population that excluded terminally differentiated effector memory CD45RA+ cells. The sample taken for sequencing was naive CD8+ T cells sorted from blood. These receptor sequences come from a man between 18 and 35 years old in good health.

As concerns this clone: Other DNA sequences in the sample encode the same CDR3. This rearrangement joins TRBV28 to TRBJ2-7; D uncertain. The germline gives CDR1 MDHEN, CDR2 SYDVKM. The V end was cut by 7 bases, the J end by 0 bases, with 7 bases between. This CDR3 contains 12 residues. This CDR3 is CASTVNSYEQYF. DNA for the CDR3: TGTGCCAGCACGGTGAACTCCTACGAGCAGTACTTC.

A few counts support this clone. This sample also contains other DNA sequences that code for the same CDR3. The gene calls are TRBV7-9 and TRBJ2-5; D not certain. Germline V CDR1 and CDR2: SEHNR, FQNEAQ (reference sequence). The ends were cut back, 1 base at V and 2 bases at J, with 5 bases in the middle. The CDR3 extends over 13 amino acids. The CDR3 loop reads CASSLVGQETQYF. CDR3 DNA: TGTGCCAGCAGCTTAGTGGGACAAGAGACCCAGTACTTC.

The V call is TRBV10-3, the J call TRBJ2-1; a possible D gene is TRBD1 (7 bases). V gave up 4 bases and J gave up 7 bases, with 14 bases separating them. CDR3 size: 14 residues. Germline assignment: CDR1 ENHRY and CDR2 SYGVKD. The CDR3 loop is CAISGAAGGNEQFF. DNA of the CDR3: TGTGCCATCAGTGGGGCGGCAGGGGGGAATGAGCAGTTCTTC.

The chain combines TRBV11-2 with TRBJ1-6, with 11 nucleotides matching TRBD1. The germline V gene encodes CDR1 SGHAT and CDR2 FQNNGV. The trim removed 5 bases at V and 8 bases at J, leaving 8 bases unmatched. CDR3 length: 16 amino acids. Here the CDR3 DNA reads TGTGCCAGCAGCCAGCTCCGGGACAGGGGGTATTCACCCCTCCACTTT. Protein: CASSQLRDRGYSPLHF. The full variable domain, in which reference TRBV11-2 and TRBJ1-6 provide the parts outside the CDR3, is EAGVAQSPRYKIIEKRQSVAFWCNPISGHATLYWYQQILGQGPKLLIQFQNNGVVDDSQLPKDRFSAERLKGVDSTLKIQPAKLEDSAVYLCASSQLRDRGYSPLHFGNGTRLTVT.

This chain joins TRBV27 and TRBJ2-7; D remains unclear. Germline CDR1 MNHEY, CDR2 SMNVEV (reference sequence). This CDR3 contains 13 residues. The germline V and J ends were trimmed by 3 bases and 7 bases, with 13 bases remaining between them. CDR3: CASSLGPAREQYF. In DNA form, the CDR3 reads TGTGCCAGCAGTTTGGGCCCAGCGCGGGAGCAGTACTTC.

This chain connects TRBV30 to TRBJ1-2; perhaps TRBD1 as D (5 bases). Trimming removed 0 bases at V and 4 bases at J, with 15 bases between. The V gene's germline CDR1 is GTSNPN and CDR2 SVGIG (reference sequence). This CDR3 has 15 amino acids. CDR3 coding DNA: TGTGCCTGGAGTGTACTGAGGGACGGCCGCTATGGCTACACCTTC. Translation gives CAWSVLRDGRYGYTF.

In the case of this clone: The sample carries other DNA sequences with the same CDR3. This chain uses TRBV5-1 with TRBJ1-1, with D tentatively TRBD1 (5 bases). The CDR3 extends over 14 amino acids. Deletions cut 4 bases from V and 1 base from J, with 11 bases between. Germline CDR1 SGHRS, CDR2 YFSETQ. CDR3 region: CASSPGGENTEAFF. Here the CDR3 DNA reads TGCGCCAGCAGCCCCGGAGGGGAGAACACTGAAGCTTTCTTT.

As for this clone: The same CDR3 arises from other DNA sequences in this sample as well. The chain links TRBV6-6 to TRBJ2-1, with D perhaps TRBD2 (6 bases). CDR1 is MNHNY, CDR2 SVGAGI, per germline (reference sequence). V lost 1 base and J lost 6, with 7 bases in between. The CDR3 loop spans 13 amino acids. The CDR3 region is CASSYLGGNEQFF. The CDR3 DNA is TGTGCCAGCAGTTACTTGGGGGGCAATGAGCAGTTCTTC.

This chain joins TRBV19 and TRBJ1-6; 9 positions agree with TRBD1. Losses at the gene ends were 3 bases for V and 8 bases for J; bases not matched to a gene: 2. The CDR3 totals 14 residues. CDR1 is LNHDA and CDR2 is SQIVND in the germline V gene (reference sequence). Here the CDR3 DNA reads TGTGCCAGTAGTATCGACAGGGGGTATTCACCCCTCCACTTT. This gives the protein CASSIDRGYSPLHF. Variable domain in full (rest from reference TRBV19 and TRBJ1-6): DGGITQSPKYLFRKEGQNVTLSCEQNLNHDAMYWYRQDPGQGLRLIYYSQIVNDFQKGDIAEGYSVSREKKESFPLTVTSAQKNPTAFYLCASSIDRGYSPLHFGNGTRLTVT.

The chain recombines TRBV4-1 with TRBJ2-5, with TRBD2 matching over 10 bases. V trimming: 3 bases; J trimming: 4 bases; junction bases outside the gene matches: 2. This CDR3 has 14 residues. Germline V lookup: CDR1 MGHRA, CDR2 YSYEKL. The CDR3 protein is CASSQGLARETQYF. In DNA, the CDR3 is TGCGCCAGCAGCCAGGGACTAGCGAGAGAGACCCAGTACTTC.